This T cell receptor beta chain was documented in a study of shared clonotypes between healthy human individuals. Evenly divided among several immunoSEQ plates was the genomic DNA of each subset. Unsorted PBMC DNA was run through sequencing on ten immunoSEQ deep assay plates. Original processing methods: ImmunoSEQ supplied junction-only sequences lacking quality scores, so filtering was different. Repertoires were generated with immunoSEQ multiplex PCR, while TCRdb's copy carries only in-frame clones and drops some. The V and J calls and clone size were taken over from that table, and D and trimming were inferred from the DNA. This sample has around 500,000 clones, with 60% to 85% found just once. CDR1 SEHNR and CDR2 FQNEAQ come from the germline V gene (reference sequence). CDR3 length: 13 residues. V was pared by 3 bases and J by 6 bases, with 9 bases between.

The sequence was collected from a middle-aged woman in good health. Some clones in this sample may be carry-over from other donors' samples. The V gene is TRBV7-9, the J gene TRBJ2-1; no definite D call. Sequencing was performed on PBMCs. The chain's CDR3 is CASSLNSGNEQFF. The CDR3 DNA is TGTGCCAGCAGCTTGAACAGTGGCAATGAGCAGTTCTTC. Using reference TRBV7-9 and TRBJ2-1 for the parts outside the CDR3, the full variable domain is DTGVSQNPRHKITKRGQNVTFRCDPISEHNRLYWYRQTLGQGPEFLTYFQNEAQLEKSRLLSDRFSAERPKGSFSTLEIQRTEQGDSAMYLCASSLNSGNEQFFGPGTRLTVL.